The count of the clone carrying this TCR beta chain is one. This record comes from a study of blood T cells in healthy people across ages. Using a J-beta primer mix together with a sample-barcoded 5' primer, a second PCR was run for roughly 6 to 11 cycles. Using its own MiXCR run on the 5' RACE reads, TCRdb lists one record per CDR3 protein. The sample lists a few hundred thousand distinct CDR3 sequences, more than 45% occurring once. Germline loops: CDR1 SGDLS, CDR2 YYNGEE. V shed 0 bases and J shed 7 bases, with 15 bases lying between them. CDR3 length: 15 residues. Sequenced sample: blood. The chain carries TRBV9 and TRBJ2-3, with a possible D match to TRBD2 (7 bases). The source is a man between 60 and 70 years old in good health. The CDR3 reads CASSVGGRGINTQYF. The DNA of the CDR3 is TGTGCCAGCAGCGTAGGAGGGAGGGGGATAAATACGCAGTATTTT.